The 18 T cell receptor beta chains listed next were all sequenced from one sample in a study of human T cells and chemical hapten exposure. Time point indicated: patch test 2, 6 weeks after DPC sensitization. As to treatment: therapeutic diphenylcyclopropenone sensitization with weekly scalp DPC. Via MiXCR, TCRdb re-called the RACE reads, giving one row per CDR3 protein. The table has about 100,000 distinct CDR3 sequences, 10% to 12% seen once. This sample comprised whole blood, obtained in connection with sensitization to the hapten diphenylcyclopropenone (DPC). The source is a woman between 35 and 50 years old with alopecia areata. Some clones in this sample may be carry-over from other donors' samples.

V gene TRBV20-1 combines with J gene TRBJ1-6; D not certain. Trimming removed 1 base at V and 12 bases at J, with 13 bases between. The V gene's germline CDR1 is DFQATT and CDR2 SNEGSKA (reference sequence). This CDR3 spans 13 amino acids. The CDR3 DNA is TGCAGTGCTAGAGTCCTGAATGAATTACCCCTCCACTTT. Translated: CSARVLNELPLHF.

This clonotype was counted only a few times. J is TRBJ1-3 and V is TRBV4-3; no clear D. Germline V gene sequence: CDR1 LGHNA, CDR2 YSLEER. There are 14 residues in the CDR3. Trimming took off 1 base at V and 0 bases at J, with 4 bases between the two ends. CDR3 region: CASSQGHSGNTIYF. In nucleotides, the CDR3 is TGCGCCAGCAGCCAAGGCCACTCTGGAAACACCATATATTTT.

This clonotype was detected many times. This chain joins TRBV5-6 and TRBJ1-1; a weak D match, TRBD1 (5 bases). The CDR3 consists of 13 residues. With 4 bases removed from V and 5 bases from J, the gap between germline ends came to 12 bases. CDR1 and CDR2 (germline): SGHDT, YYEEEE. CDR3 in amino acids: CASSGRRGTEAFF. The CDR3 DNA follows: TGTGCCAGCAGCGGGCGGAGGGGAACTGAAGCTTTCTTT.

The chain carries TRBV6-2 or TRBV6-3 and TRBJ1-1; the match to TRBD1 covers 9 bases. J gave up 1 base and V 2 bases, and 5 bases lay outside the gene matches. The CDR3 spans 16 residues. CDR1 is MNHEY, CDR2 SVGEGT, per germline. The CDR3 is CASSYPYRGRNTEAFF. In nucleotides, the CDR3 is TGTGCCAGCAGTTACCCTTACAGGGGGCGGAACACTGAAGCTTTCTTT.

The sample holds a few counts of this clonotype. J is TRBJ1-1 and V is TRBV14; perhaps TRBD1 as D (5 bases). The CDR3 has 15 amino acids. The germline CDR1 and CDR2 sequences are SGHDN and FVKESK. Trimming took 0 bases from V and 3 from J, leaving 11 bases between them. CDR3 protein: CASSQDLGGDTEAFF. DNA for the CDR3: TGTGCCAGCAGCCAAGATCTGGGGGGGGACACTGAAGCTTTCTTT.

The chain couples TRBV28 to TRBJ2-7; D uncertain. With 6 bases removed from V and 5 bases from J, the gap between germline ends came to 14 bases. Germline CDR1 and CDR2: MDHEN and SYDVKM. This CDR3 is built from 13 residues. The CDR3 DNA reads TGTGCCAGCAGCATAGGACGTATCGACGAGCAGTACTTC. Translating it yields CASSIGRIDEQYF.

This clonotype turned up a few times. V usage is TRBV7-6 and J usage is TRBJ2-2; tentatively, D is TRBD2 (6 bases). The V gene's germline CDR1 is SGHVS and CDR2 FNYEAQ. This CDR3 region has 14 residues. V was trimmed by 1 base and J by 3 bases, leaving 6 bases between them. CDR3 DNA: TGTGCCAGCAGCTTAGGGGGGGACACCGGGGAGCTGTTTTTT. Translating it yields CASSLGGDTGELFF.

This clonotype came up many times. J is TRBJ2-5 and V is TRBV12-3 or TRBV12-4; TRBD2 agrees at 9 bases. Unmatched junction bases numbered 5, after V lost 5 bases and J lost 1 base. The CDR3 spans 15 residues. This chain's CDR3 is CASSRAGGLQETQYF. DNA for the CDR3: TGTGCCAGCAGTAGAGCGGGGGGCCTCCAAGAGACCCAGTACTTC.

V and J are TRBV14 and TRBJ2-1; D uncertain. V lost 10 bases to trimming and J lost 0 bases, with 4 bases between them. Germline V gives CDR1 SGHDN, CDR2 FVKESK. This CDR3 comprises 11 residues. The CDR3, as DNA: TGTGCCACCGCCTCCTACAATGAGCAGTTCTTC. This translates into CATASYNEQFF.

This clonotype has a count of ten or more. The CDR3 sequence: CSASLVVGEQYF. The CDR3 DNA follows: TGCAGTGCTAGTCTGGTGGTTGGGGAGCAGTACTTC. The genes are TRBV20-1 and TRBJ2-7, with no clear D. The germline gives CDR1 DFQATT, CDR2 SNEGSKA (reference sequence). The V gene lost 3 bases and the J gene lost 7 bases, with 13 bases spanning the gap. The length of the CDR3 is 12 residues.

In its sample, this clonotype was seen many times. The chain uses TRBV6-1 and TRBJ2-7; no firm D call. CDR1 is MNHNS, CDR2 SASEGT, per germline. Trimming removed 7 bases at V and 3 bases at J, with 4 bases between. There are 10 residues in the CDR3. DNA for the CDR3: TGTGCCAGCAAGGGCTACGAGCAGTACTTC. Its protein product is CASKGYEQYF.

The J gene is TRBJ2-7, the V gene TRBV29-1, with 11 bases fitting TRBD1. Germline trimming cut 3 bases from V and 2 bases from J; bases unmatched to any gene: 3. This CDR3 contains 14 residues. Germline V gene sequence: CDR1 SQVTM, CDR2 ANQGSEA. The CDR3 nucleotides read TGCAGCGTTGAGGGACAGGGGGGGACCTACGAGCAGTACTTC. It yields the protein CSVEGQGGTYEQYF.

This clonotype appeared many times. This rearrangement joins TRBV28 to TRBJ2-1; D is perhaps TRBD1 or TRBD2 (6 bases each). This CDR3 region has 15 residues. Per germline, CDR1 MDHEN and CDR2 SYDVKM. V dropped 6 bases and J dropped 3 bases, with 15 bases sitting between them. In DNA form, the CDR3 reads TGTGCCAGCAGGATAGGAGGGGGGCGCTACAATGAGCAGTTCTTC. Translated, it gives CASRIGGGRYNEQFF.

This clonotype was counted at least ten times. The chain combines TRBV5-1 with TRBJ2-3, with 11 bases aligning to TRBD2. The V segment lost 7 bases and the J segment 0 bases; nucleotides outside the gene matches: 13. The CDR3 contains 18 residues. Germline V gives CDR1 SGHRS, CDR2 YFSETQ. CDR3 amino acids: CASAVELAGGGSTDTQYF. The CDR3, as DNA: TGCGCCAGCGCAGTGGAGCTAGCGGGAGGTGGTAGCACAGATACGCAGTATTTT. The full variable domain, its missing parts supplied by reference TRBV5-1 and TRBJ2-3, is KAGVTQTPRYLIKTRGQQVTLSCSPISGHRSVSWYQQTPGQGLQFLFEYFSETQRNKGNFPGRFSGRQFSNSRSEMNVSTLELGDSALYLCASAVELAGGGSTDTQYFGPGTRLTVL.

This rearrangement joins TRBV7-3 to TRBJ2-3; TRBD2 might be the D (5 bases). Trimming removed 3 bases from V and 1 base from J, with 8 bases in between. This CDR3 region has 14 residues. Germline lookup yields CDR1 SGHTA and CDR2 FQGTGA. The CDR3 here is CASSFEGGTDTQYF. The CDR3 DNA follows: TGTGCCAGCAGCTTCGAGGGAGGCACAGATACGCAGTATTTT.

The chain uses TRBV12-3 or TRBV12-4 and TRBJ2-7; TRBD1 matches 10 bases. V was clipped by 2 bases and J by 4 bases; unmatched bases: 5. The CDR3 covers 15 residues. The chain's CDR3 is CASSLWDRGAYEQYF. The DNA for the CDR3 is TGTGCCAGCAGTTTATGGGACAGGGGAGCTTACGAGCAGTACTTC.

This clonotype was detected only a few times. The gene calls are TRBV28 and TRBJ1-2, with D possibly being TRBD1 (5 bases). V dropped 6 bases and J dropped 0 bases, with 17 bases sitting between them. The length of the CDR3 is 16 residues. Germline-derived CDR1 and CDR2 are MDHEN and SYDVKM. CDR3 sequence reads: CASRSLGGTTNYGYTF. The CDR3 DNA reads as TGTGCCAGCAGGAGTCTGGGGGGGACCACTAACTATGGCTACACCTTC.

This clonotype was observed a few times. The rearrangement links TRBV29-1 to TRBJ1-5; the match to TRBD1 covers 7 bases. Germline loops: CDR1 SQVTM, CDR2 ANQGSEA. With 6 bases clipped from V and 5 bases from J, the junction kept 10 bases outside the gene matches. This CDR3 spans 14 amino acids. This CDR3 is CSVAQGRGDQPQHF. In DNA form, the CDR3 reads TGCAGCGTGGCACAGGGGAGGGGTGATCAGCCCCAGCATTTT. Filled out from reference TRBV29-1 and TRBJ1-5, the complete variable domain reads SAVISQKPSRDICQRGTSLTIQCQVDSQVTMMFWYRQQPGQSLTLIATANQGSEATYESGFVIDKFPISRPNLTFSTLTVSNMSPEDSSIYLCSVAQGRGDQPQHFGDGTRLSIL.